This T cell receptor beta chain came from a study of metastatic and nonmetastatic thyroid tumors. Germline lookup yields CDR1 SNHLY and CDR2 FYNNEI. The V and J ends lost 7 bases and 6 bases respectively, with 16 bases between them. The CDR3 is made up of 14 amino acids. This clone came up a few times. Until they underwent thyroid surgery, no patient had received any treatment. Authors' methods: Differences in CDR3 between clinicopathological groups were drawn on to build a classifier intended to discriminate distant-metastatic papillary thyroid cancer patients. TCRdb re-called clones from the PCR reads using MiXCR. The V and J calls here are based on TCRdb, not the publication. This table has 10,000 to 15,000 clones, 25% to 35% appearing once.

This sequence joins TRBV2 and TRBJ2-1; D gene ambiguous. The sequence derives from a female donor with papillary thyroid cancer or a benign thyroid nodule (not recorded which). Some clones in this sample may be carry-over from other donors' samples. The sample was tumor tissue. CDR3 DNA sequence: TGTGCCAGCAAAATTTGGCGGTATAGCAATGAGCAGTTCTTC. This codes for CASKIWRYSNEQFF.